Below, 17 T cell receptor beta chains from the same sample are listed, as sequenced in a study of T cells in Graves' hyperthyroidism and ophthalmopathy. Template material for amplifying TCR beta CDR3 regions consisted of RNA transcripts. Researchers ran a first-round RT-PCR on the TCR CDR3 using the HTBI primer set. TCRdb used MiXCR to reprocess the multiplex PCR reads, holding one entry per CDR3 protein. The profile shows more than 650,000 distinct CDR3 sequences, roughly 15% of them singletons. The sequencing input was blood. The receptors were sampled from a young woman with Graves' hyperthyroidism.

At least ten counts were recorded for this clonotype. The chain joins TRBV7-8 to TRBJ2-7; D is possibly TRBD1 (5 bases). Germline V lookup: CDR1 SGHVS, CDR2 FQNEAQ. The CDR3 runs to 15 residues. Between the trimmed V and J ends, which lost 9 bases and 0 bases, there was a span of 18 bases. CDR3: CASGANDYYSYEQYF. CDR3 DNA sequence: TGTGCCAGTGGGGCGAACGATTATTACTCCTACGAGCAGTACTTC. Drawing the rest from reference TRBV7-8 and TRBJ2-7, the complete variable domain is GAGVSQSPRYKVAKRGQDVALRCDPISGHVSLFWYQQALGQGPEFLTYFQNEAQLDKSGLPSDRFFAERPEGSVSTLKIQRTQQEDSAVYLCASGANDYYSYEQYFGPGTRLTVT.

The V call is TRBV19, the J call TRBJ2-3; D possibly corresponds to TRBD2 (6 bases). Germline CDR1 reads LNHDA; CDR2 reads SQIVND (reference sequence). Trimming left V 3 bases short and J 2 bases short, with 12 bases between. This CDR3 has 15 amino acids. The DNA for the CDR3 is TGTGCCAGTAGTATGGATGGGCGGGACACAGATACGCAGTATTTT. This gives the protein CASSMDGRDTDTQYF.

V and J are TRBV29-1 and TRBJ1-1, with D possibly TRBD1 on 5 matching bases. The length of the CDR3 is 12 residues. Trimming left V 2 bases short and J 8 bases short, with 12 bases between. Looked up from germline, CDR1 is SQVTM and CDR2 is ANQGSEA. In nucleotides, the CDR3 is TGCAGCGTTGAACGGACATCATCGGAAGCTTTCTTT. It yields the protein CSVERTSSEAFF.

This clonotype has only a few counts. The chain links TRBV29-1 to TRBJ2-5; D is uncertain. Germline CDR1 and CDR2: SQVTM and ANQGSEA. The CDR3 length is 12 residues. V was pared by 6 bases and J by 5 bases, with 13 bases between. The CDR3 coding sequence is TGCAGCGTGCTGGCTTCGACGGAGACCCAGTACTTC. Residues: CSVLASTETQYF.

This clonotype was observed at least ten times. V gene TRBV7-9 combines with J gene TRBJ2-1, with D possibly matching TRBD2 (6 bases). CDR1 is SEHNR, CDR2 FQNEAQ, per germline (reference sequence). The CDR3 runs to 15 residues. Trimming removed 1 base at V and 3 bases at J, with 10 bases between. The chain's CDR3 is CASSLGFSGYNEQFF. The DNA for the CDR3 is TGTGCCAGCAGCTTAGGATTTAGCGGCTACAATGAGCAGTTCTTC. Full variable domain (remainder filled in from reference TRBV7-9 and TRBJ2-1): DTGVSQNPRHKITKRGQNVTFRCDPISEHNRLYWYRQTLGQGPEFLTYFQNEAQLEKSRLLSDRFSAERPKGSFSTLEIQRTEQGDSAMYLCASSLGFSGYNEQFFGPGTRLTVL.

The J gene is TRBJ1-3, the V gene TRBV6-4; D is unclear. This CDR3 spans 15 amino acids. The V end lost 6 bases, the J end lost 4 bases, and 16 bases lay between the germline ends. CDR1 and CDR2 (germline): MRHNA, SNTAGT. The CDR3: CASRLLSGYGNTIYF. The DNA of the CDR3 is TGTGCCAGCAGACTACTTTCCGGCTACGGAAACACCATATATTTT.

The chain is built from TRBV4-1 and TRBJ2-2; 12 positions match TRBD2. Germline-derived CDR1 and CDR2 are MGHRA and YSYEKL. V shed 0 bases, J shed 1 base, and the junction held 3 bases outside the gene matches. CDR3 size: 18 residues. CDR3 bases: TGCGCCAGCAGCCAAGAGGGGACTAGCGGGTGGAACACCGGGGAGCTGTTTTTT. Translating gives CASSQEGTSGWNTGELFF.

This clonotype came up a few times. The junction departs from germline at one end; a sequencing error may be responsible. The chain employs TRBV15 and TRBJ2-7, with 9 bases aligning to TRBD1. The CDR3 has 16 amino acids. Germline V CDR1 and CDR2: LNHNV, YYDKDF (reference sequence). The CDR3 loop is CATNRDGQGSFYEQYF. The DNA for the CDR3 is TGTGCCACCAACAGAGACGGACAGGGGTCGTTCTACGAGCAGTACTTC.

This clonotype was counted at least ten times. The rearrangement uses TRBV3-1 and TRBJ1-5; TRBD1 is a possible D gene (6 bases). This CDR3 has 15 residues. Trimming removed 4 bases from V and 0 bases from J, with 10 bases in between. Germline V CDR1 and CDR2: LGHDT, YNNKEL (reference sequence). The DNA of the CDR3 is TGTGCCAGCAGCCCGGACAGCTATAGCAATCAGCCCCAGCATTTT. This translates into CASSPDSYSNQPQHF. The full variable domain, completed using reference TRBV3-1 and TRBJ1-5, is DTAVSQTPKYLVTQMGNDKSIKCEQNLGHDTMYWYKQDSKKFLKIMFSYNNKELIINETVPNRFSPKSPDKAHLNLHINSLELGDSAVYFCASSPDSYSNQPQHFGDGTRLSIL.

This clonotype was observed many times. The CDR3 loop reads CASSPGLAGYSYNEQFF. The CDR3 bases are TGTGCCAGCAGCCCAGGACTAGCGGGTTATTCCTACAATGAGCAGTTCTTC. V usage is TRBV11-2 and J usage is TRBJ2-1, with TRBD2 matching over 11 bases. Per germline, CDR1 SGHAT and CDR2 FQNNGV. Losses at the gene ends were 5 bases for V and 1 base for J; bases not matched to a gene: 7. The length of the CDR3 is 17 residues.

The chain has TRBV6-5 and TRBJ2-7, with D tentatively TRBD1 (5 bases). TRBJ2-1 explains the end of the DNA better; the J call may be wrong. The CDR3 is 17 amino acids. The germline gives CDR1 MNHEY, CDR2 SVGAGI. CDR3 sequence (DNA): TGTGCCAGCAGTTACTCATGGGGCAGGGATATCTCCTACGAGCAGTTCTTC. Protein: CASSYSWGRDISYEQFF.

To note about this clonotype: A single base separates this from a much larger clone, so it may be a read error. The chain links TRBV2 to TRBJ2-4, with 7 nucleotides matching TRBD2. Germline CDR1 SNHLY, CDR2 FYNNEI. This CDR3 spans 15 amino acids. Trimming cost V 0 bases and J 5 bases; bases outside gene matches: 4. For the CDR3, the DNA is TGTGCCAGCAGTGAAGCGGCTAGCGGCGAAAACATTCAGTACTTC. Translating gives CASSEAASGENIQYF.

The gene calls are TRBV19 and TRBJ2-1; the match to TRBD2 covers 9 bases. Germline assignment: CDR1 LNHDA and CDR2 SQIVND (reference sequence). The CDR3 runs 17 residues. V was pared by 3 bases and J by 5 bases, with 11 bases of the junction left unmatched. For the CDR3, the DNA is TGTGCCAGTAGTATTATTGGCCCTAGCGGGATCCACAATGAGCAGTTCTTC. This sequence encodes CASSIIGPSGIHNEQFF.

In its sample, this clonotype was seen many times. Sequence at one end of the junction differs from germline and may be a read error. Here the CDR3 reads CASSLIYTTSNEQFF. The CDR3 DNA reads as TGTGCCAGCAGTTTAATATATACTACCTCCAATGAGCAGTTCTTC. The V and J genes are TRBV7-3 and TRBJ2-1; D unresolved. Germline-derived CDR1 and CDR2 are SGHTA and FQGTGA. The CDR3 runs to 15 residues.

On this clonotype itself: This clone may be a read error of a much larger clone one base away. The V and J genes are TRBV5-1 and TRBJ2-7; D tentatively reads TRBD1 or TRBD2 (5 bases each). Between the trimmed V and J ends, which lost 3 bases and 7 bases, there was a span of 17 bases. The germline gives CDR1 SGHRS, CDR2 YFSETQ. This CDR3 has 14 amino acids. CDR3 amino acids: CASSSGTSGGEQYF. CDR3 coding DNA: TGCGCCAGCAGCTCCGGGACCTCGGGTGGTGAGCAGTACTTC. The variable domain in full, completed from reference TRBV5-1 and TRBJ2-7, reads KAGVTQTPRYLIKTRGQQVTLSCSPISGHRSVSWYQQTPGQGLQFLFEYFSETQRNKGNFPGRFSGRQFSNSRSEMNVSTLELGDSALYLCASSSGTSGGEQYFGPGTRLTVT.

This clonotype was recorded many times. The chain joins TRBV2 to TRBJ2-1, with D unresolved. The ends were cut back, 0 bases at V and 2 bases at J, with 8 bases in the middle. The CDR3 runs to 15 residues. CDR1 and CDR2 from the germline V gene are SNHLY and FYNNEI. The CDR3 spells CASSEAVGTYNEQFF. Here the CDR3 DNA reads TGTGCCAGCAGTGAAGCGGTAGGAACCTACAATGAGCAGTTCTTC.

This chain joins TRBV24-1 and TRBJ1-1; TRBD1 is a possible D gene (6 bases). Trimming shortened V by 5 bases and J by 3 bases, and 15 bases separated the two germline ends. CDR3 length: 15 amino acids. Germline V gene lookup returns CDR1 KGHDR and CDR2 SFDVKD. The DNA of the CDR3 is TGTGCCACCAGTGCTCAACAGGGTGGTCACACTGAAGCTTTCTTT. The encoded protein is CATSAQQGGHTEAFF.